The T cell receptor beta chain described here comes from a study of blood T cell repertoires in COVID-19. TCRdb's copy holds only in-frame clones and misses some; the assay was immunoSEQ multiplex PCR. The table lists around 300,000 clones, nearly 90% of them singletons, with 1.5% to 2% in the top ten. The V and J ends lost 2 bases and 7 bases, in that order; junction bases with no gene match: 6. Per germline, CDR1 SGHRS and CDR2 YFSETQ. CDR3 length: 14 residues. Two consecutive negative NP/OP PCR tests, clearance, or resolved symptoms defined Cohort 3 recovery. This receptor was taken from a woman aged 55 to 70 who had recovered from COVID-19. Sequencing was carried out using PBMCs or T cells enriched from blood (not recorded which). The gene calls are TRBV5-1 and TRBJ2-7; 10 bases align to TRBD2. CDR3 amino acids: CASSFSGGAGEQYF. In DNA, the CDR3 is TGCGCCAGCAGCTTCAGCGGGGGGGCCGGTGAGCAGTACTTC.